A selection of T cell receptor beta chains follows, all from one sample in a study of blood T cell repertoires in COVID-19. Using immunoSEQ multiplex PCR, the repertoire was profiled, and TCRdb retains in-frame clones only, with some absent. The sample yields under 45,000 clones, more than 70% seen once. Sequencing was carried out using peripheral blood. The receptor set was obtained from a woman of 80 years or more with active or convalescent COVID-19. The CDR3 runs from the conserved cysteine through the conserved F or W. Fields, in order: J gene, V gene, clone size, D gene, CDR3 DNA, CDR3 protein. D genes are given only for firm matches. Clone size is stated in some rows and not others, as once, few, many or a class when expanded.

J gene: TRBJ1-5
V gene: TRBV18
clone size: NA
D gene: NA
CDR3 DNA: TGTGCCAGCTCGCGAGATTCTCCGGGGAGCAATCAGCCCCAGCATTTT
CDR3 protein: CASSRDSPGSNQPQHF

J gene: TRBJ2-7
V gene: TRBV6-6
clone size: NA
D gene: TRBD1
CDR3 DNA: TGTGCCAGCAGTCGACCCGGGACAGGGGGTGACGAGCAGTACTTC
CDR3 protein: CASSRPGTGGDEQYF

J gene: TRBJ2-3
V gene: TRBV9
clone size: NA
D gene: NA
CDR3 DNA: TGTGCCAGCAGCGTATTTAGCGCGGATACGCAGTATTTT
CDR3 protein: CASSVFSADTQYF

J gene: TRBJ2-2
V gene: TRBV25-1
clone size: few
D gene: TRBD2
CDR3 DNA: TGTGCCAGCACTAGCGGGAGGACCGGGGAGCTGTTTTTT
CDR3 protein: CASTSGRTGELFF

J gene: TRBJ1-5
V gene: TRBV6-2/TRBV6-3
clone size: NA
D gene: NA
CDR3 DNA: TGTGCCAGCAGTTCGACGCTGGACAGATATAGCAATCAGCCCCAGCATTTT
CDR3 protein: CASSSTLDRYSNQPQHF

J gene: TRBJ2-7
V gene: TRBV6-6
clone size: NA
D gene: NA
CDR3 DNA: TGTGCCAGCAGTTCAACCTACGAGCAGTACTTC
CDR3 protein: CASSSTYEQYF

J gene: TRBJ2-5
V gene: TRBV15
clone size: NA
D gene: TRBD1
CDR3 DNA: TGTGTCACCAGCGTCAGACAGGGGGGGACCCAGTACTTC
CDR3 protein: CVTSVRQGGTQYF

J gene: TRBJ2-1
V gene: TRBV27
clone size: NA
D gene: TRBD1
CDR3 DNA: TGTGCCAGCAGTCGGCCGGGACAGACCTACAATGAGCAGTTCTTC
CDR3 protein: CASSRPGQTYNEQFF

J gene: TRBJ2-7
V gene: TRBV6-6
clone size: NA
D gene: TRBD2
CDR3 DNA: TGTGCCAGCAGTAATAGGACTAGCGGGAGATTTTTCGAGCAGTACTTC
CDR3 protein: CASSNRTSGRFFEQYF

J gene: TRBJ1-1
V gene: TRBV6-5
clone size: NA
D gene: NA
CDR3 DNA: TGTGCCGTCTCAGGGGACCTAAGAATTGAAGCTTTCTTT
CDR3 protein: CAVSGDLRIEAFF

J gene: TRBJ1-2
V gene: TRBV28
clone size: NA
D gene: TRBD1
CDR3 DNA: TGTGCCAGCAGTCCACAGGGGCACGGCTACACCTTC
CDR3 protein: CASSPQGHGYTF

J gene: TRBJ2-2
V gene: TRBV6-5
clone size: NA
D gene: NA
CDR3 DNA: TGTGCCAGCAGTTCGGACAAGAACACCGGGGAGCTGTTTTTT
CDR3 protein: CASSSDKNTGELFF

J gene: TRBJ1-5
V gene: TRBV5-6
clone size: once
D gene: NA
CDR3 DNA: TGTGCCAGCAGCTTGGCAGGGGATCAGCCCCAGCATTTT
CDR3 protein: CASSLAGDQPQHF

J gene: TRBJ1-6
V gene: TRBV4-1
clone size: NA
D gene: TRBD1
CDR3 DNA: TGCGCCAGCAGCCCGGGACAGGGCGGGTCACCCCTCCACTTT
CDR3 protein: CASSPGQGGSPLHF

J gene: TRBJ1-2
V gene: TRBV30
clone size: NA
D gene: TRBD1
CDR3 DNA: TGTGCCTCGGGACAGAACTATGGCTACACCTTC
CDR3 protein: CASGQNYGYTF

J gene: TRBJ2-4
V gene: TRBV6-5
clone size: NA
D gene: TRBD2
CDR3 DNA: TGTGCCAGCGGGTTGACTAGCGGGAGAAACATTCAGTACTTC
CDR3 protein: CASGLTSGRNIQYF

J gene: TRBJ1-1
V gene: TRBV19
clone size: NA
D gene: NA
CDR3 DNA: TGTGCCAGTAGTACGTTTGGGGGGGTCACTGAAGCTTTCTTT
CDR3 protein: CASSTFGGVTEAFF

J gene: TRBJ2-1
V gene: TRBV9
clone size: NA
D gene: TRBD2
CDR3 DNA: TGTGCCAGCAGCGTAGAACTAGCGGGGGACAATGAGCAGTTCTTC
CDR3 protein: CASSVELAGDNEQFF

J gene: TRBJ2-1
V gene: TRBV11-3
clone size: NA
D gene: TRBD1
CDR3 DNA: TGTGCCAGCAGCCCCTCCTTAGTCGGTCAGGGGGCGGTCAAGCAGTTCTTC
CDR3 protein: CASSPSLVGQGAVKQFF

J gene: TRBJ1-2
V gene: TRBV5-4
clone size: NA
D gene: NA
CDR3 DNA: TGTGCCAGCAGCCCCGATGGGCCTCCCTATGGCTACACCTTC
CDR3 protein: CASSPDGPPYGYTF

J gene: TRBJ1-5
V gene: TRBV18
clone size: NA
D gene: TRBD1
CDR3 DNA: TGTGCCAGCTCACCTGGACAGGGAAGGGCTAATCAGCCCCAGCATTTT
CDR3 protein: CASSPGQGRANQPQHF

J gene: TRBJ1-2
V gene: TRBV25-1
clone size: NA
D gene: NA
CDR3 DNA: TGTGCCAGCAGTGATGTTGGCGGCTACACCTTC
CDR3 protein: CASSDVGGYTF

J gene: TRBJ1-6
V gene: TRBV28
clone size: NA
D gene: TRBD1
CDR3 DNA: TGTGCCAGCAGGAGACAGGGACGGTCACCCCTCCACTTT
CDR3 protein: CASRRQGRSPLHF

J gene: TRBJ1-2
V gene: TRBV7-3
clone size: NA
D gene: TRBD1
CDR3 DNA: TGTGCCAGCAGCAAGGGACAGGGAGATGGCTACACCTTC
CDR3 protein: CASSKGQGDGYTF

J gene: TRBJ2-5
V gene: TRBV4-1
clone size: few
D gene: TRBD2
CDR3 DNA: TGCGCCAGCAGCCTACTCTCGACTAGCTCGGAGACCCAGTACTTC
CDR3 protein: CASSLLSTSSETQYF

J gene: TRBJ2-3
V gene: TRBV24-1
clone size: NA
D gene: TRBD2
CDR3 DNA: TGTGCCGCATCCAGCGGGAGTACAGATACGCAGTATTTT
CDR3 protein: CAASSGSTDTQYF

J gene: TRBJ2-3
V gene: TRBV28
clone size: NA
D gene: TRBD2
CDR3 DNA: TGTGCCAGCAGTTTATATCCCCTCTCTAGCGGGAGCTCAGCAGATACGCAGTATTTT
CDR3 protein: CASSLYPLSSGSSADTQYF

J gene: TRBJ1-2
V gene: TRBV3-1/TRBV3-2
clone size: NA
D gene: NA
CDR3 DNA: TGTGCCAGCAGCCCAAGGCAGGGGTCCTATGGCTACACCTTC
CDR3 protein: CASSPRQGSYGYTF

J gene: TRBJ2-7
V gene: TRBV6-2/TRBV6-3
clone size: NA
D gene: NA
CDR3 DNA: TGTGCCAGCAGCAGGGGTCCAACCTCCTACGAGCAGTACTTC
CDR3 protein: CASSRGPTSYEQYF

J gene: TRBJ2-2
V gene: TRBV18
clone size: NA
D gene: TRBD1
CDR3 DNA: TGTGCCAGCTCACCAGGACAGGTGAACACCGGGGAGCTGTTTTTT
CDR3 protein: CASSPGQVNTGELFF

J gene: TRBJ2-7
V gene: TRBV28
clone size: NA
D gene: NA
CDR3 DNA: TGTGCCAGCAAGCAGGGAGGTAATTCCTACGAGCAGTACTTC
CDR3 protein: CASKQGGNSYEQYF